This TCR beta chain was sequenced for a study of regulatory T cells in long-lasting Graves disease. This CDR3 is 17 amino acids long. From germline, CDR1 is MNHEY and CDR2 SMNVEV (reference sequence). Trimming stripped 1 base from V and 2 bases from J, with 17 bases between. Researchers made TCR beta libraries by using iRepertoire HTBI primers and running Arm-PCR on CDR3 regions. From the multiplex PCR reads, TCRdb called clonotypes with MiXCR, one entry per CDR3 protein. Of 450,000 to 600,000 distinct CDR3 sequences listed, roughly 14% are singletons. Time point given: newly diagnosed GD, antithyroid drugs for less than 3 months. Making the TCR library involved RNA that had been extracted from PBMCs. The sample was also reused in another study, on T cells in Graves' hyperthyroidism and ophthalmopathy.

V and J are TRBV27 and TRBJ2-5; D call uncertain. The clonotype comes from a man aged 25-45 years with Graves disease. Sequenced material: peripheral blood mononuclear cells (PBMCs), taken at new diagnosis, from a patient treated with antithyroid drugs. CDR3 coding DNA: TGTGCCAGCAGTTTATTTGCGGACGGATCGCTTCAAGAGACCCAGTACTTC. Encoded protein: CASSLFADGSLQETQYF.